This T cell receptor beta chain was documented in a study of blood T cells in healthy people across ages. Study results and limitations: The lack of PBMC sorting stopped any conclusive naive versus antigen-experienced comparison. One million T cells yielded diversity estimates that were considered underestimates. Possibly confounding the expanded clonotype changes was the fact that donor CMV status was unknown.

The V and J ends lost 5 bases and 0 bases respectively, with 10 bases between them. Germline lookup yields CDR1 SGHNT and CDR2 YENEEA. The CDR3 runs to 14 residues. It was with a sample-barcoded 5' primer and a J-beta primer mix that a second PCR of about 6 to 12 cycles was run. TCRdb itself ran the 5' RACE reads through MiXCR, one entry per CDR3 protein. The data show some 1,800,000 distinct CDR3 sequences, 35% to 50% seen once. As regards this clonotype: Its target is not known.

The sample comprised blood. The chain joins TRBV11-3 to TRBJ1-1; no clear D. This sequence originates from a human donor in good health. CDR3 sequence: CASSTPRVNTEAFF. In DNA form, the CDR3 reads TGTGCCAGCAGCACCCCGCGGGTGAACACTGAAGCTTTCTTT.